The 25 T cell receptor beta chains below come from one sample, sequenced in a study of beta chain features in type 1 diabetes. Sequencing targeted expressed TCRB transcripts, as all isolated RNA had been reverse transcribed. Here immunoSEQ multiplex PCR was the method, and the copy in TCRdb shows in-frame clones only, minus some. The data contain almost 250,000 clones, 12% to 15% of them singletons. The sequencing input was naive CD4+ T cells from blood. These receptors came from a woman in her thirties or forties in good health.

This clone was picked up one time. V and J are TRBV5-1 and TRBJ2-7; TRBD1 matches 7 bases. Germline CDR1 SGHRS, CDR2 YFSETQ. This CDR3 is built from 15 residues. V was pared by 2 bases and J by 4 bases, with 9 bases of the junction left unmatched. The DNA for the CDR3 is TGCGCCAGCAGCTTTAGGACAGGCTCCCTTTACGAGCAGTACTTC. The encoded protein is CASSFRTGSLYEQYF.

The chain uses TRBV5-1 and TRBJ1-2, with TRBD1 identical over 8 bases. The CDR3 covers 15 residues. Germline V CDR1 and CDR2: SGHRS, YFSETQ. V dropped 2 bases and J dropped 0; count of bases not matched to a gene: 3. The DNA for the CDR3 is TGCGCCAGCAGCTTCCCAGGGGGCTCTAACTATGGCTACACCTTC. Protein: CASSFPGGSNYGYTF. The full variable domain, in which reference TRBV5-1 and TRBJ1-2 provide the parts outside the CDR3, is KAGVTQTPRYLIKTRGQQVTLSCSPISGHRSVSWYQQTPGQGLQFLFEYFSETQRNKGNFPGRFSGRQFSNSRSEMNVSTLELGDSALYLCASSFPGGSNYGYTFGSGTRLTVV.

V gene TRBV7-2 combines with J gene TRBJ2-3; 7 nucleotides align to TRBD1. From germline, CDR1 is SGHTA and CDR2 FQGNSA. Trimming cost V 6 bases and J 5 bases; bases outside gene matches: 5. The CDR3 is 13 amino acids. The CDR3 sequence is CASSLQGQDTQYF. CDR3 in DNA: TGTGCCAGCAGTTTACAGGGGCAAGATACGCAGTATTTT.

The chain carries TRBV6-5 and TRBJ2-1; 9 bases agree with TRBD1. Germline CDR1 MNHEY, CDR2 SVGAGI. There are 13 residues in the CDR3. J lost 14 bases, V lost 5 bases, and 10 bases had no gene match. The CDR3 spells CASSVPPRDREFF. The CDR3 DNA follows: TGTGCCAGCAGTGTACCTCCTAGGGACAGGGAGTTCTTC.

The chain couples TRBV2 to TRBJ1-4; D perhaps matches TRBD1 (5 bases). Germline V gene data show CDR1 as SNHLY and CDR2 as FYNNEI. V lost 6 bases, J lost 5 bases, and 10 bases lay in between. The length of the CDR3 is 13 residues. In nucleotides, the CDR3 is TGTGCCAGCAGGCGGGACCTAAATGAAAAACTGTTTTTT. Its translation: CASRRDLNEKLFF.

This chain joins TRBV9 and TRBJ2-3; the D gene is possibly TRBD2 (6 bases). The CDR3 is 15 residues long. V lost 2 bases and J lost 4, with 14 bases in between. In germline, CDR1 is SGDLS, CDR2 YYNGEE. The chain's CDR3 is CASSVTSSRADTQYF. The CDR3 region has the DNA TGTGCCAGCAGCGTCACTAGCAGTAGGGCAGATACGCAGTATTTT.

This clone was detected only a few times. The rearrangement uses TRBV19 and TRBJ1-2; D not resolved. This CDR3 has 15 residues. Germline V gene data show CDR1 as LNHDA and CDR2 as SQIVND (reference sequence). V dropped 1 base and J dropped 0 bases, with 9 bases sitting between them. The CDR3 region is CASSIGPGANYGYTF. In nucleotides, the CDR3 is TGTGCCAGTAGTATAGGCCCAGGCGCTAACTATGGCTACACCTTC.

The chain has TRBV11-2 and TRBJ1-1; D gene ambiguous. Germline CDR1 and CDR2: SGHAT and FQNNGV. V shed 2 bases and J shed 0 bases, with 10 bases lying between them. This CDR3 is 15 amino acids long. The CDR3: CASSLFRRLNTEAFF. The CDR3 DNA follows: TGTGCCAGCAGCTTATTTCGCAGGTTGAACACTGAAGCTTTCTTT.

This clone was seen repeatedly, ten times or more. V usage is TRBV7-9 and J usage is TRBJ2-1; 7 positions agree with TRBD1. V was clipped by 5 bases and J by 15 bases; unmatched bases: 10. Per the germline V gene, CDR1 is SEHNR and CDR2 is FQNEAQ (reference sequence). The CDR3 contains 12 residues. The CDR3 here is CASSGSQGFLFF. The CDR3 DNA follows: TGTGCCAGCAGCGGATCACAGGGGTTCTTGTTCTTC.

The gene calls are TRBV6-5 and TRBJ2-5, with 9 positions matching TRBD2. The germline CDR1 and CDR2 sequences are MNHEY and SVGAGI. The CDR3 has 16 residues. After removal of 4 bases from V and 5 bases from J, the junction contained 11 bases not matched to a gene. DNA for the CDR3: TGTGCCAGCAGTTCCGTCGGGCTAGCGGGGAGGGAGACCCAGTACTTC. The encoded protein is CASSSVGLAGRETQYF.

The CDR3 sequence is CASSFLGLISYNEQFF. The DNA of the CDR3 is TGTGCCAGCAGCTTTCTCGGACTAATCTCCTACAATGAGCAGTTCTTC. The chain has TRBV7-9 and TRBJ2-1, with TRBD2 as a possible D gene (6 bases). The CDR3 has 16 residues. The V end lost 3 bases, the J end lost 0 bases, and 12 bases lay between the germline ends. The germline gives CDR1 SEHNR, CDR2 FQNEAQ (reference sequence).

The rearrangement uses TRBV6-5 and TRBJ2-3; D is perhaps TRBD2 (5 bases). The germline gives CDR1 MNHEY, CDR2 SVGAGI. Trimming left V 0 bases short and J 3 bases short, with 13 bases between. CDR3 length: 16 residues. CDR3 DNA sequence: TGTGCCAGCAGTTACTCGACTATCCCCTTGACAGATACGCAGTATTTT. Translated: CASSYSTIPLTDTQYF.

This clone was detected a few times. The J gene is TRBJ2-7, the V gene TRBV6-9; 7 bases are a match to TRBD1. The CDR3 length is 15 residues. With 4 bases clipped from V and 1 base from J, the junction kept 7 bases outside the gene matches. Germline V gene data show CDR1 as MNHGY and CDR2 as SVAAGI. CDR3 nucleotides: TGTGCCAGCAGTTGGCAAGACAGGGCATCCTACGAGCAGTACTTC. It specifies CASSWQDRASYEQYF.

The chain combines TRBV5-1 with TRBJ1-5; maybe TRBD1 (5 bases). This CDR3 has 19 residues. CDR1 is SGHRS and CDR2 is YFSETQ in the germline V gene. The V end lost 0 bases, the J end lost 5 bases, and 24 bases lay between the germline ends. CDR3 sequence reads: CASSLGSAGAALVDQPQHF. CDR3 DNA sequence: TGCGCCAGCAGCTTGGGGAGTGCTGGGGCGGCTCTCGTGGATCAGCCCCAGCATTTT.

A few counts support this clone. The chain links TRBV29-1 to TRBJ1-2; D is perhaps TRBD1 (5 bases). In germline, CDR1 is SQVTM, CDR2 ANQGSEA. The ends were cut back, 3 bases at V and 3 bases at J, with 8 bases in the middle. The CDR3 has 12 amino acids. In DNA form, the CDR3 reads TGCAGCGTTGATGGAGGGGACTATGGCTACACCTTC. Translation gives CSVDGGDYGYTF.

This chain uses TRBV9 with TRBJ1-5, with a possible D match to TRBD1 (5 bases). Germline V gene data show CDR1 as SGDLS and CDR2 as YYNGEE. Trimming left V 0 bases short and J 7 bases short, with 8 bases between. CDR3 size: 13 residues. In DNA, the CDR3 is TGTGCCAGCAGCGTAGCAGGGTACCAGCCCCAGCATTTT. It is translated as CASSVAGYQPQHF. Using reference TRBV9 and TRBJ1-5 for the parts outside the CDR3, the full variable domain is DSGVTQTPKHLITATGQRVTLRCSPRSGDLSVYWYQQSLDQGLQFLIQYYNGEERAKGNILERFSAQQFPDLHSELNLSSLELGDSALYFCASSVAGYQPQHFGDGTRLSIL.

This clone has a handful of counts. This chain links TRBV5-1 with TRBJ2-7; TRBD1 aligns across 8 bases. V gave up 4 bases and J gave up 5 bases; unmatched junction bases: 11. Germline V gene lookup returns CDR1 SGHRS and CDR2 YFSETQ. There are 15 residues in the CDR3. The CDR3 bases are TGCGCCAGCAGCAACCCGACAGGGGTAAGGCACGAGCAGTACTTC. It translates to CASSNPTGVRHEQYF.

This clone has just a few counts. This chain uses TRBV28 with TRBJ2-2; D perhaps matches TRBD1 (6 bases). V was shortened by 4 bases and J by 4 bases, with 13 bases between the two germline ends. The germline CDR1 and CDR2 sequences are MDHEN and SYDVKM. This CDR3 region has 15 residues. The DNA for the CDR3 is TGTGCCAGCAGTTCCTTGGGGGCGGCCACCGGGGAGCTGTTTTTT. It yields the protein CASSSLGAATGELFF.

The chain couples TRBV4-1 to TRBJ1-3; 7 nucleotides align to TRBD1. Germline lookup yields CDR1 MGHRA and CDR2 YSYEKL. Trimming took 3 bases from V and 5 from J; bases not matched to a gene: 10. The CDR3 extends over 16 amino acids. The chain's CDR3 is CASSHPPRDRRNTIYF. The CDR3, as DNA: TGCGCCAGCAGCCACCCACCCCGGGACAGACGAAACACCATATATTTT.

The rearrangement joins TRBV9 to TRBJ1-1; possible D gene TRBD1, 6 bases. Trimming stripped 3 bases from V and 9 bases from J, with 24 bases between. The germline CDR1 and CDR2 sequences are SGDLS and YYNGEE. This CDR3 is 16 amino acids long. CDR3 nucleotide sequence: TGTGCCAGCAGCGGAGAACCCTTTCGACAGGCCGGCCAAGCTTTCTTT. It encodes CASSGEPFRQAGQAFF.

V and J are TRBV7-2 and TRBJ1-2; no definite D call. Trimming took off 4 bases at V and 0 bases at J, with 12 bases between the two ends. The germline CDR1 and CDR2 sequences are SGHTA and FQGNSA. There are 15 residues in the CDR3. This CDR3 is CASSSYHQTNYGYTF. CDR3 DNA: TGTGCCAGCAGCTCCTACCATCAAACTAACTATGGCTACACCTTC.

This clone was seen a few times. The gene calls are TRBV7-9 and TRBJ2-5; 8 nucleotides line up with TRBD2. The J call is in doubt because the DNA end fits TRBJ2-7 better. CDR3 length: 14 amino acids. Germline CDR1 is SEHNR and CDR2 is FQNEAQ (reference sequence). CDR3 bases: TGTGCCAGCAGCTTTGGACTAGCATCCTACGAGCAGTACTTC. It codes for CASSFGLASYEQYF.

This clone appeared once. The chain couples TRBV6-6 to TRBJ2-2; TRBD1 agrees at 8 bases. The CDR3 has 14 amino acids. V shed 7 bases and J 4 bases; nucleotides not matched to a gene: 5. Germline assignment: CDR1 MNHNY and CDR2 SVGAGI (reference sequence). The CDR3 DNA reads TGTGCCAGCACCTTTACAGGGGGCACCGGGGAGCTGTTTTTT. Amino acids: CASTFTGGTGELFF.

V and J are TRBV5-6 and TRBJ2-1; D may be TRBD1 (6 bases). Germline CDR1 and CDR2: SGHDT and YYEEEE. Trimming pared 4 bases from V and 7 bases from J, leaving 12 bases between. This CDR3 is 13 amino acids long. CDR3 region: CASSGTRGNEQFF. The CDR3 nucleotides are TGTGCCAGCAGCGGAACCAGGGGTAATGAGCAGTTCTTC.

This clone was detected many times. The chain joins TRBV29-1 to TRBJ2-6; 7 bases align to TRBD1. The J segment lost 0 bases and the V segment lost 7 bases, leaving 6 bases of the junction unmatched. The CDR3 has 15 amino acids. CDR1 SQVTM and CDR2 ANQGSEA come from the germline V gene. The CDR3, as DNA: TGCAGCGCACGACAGGGTTACTCTGGGGCCAACGTCCTGACTTTC. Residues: CSARQGYSGANVLTF.